This T cell receptor (beta chain) came from a study of blood T cell repertoires in COVID-19. About the study: Sources were T cells, B-cell-depleted T cells, or PBMCs; the material itself was cDNA or gDNA.

Sequencing used immunoSEQ multiplex PCR; TCRdb keeps in-frame clones, though not all of them. The repertoire holds nearly 95,000 clones, with 87% as singletons. The CDR3 loop spans 16 amino acids. V was pared by 5 bases and J by 0 bases, with 11 bases between. CDR1 is MDHEN and CDR2 is SYDVKM in the germline V gene. This chain joins TRBV28 and TRBJ1-6; unclear D gene. The sample consisted of peripheral blood. This clonotype was obtained from a human donor with acute or convalescent COVID-19. The donor label of this sample is uncertain. CDR3 residues: CASSGSASSYNSPLHF. The CDR3 region has the DNA TGTGCCAGCAGTGGCAGTGCTAGCTCCTATAATTCACCCCTCCACTTT.